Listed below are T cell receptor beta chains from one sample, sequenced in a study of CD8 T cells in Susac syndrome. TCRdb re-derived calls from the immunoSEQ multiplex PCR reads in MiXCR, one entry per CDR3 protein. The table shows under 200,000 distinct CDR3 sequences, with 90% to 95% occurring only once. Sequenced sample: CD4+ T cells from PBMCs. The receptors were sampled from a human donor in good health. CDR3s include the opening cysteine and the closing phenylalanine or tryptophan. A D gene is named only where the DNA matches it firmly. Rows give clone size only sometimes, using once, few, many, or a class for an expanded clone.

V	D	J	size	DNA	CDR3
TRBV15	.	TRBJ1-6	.	TGTGCCACCAGCAGAGATAATTCACCCCTCCACTTT	CATSRDNSPLHF
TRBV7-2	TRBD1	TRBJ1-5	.	TGTGCCAGCAGCCAAGACAGGGCCTATCAGTCCCAGCATTTT	CASSQDRAYQSQHF
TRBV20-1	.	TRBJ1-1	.	TGCAGTGCTAGAACACCGGGGCAGGGCACTGAAGCTTTCTTT	CSARTPGQGTEAFF
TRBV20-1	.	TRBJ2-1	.	TGCAGTGCTAGGAGGGCTGGGGCTAGGACAGCTGAGCAGTTCTTC	CSARRAGARTAEQFF
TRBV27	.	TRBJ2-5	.	TGTGCCAGCAGTTTTTCACGGCAAGAGACCCAGTACTTC	CASSFSRQETQYF
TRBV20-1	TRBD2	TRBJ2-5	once	TGCAGTGCTAGAGATAGGAGCGGGGGGGCCGATGAGACCCAGTACTTC	CSARDRSGGADETQYF
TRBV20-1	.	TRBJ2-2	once	TGCAGTGCCACCCGGTACACCGGGGAGCTGTTTTTT	CSATRYTGELFF
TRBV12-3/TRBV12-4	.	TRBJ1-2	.	TGTGCCAGCAGTTCGACAGGCGGGGTGGGTGGCTACACCTTC	CASSSTGGVGGYTF
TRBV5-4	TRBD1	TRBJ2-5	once	TGTGCCAGCAGCCAAACGACAGGGGGCGGAGAGACCCAGTACTTC	CASSQTTGGGETQYF
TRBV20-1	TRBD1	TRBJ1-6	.	TGCAGTGCTAGAGATTCGGACAGGGGTCGATCACCCCTCCACTTT	CSARDSDRGRSPLHF
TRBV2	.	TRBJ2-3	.	TGTGCCAGCAGTGAAAGGCAGGGGATAACAGATACGCAGTATTTT	CASSERQGITDTQYF
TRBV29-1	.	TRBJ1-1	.	TGCAGCGTTGAGGTGTACACTGAAGCTTTCTTT	CSVEVYTEAFF
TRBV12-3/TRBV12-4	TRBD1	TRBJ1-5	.	TGTGCCAGCAGTTCCACAGGGGATCAGCCCCAGCATTTT	CASSSTGDQPQHF
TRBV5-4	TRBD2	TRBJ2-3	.	TGTGCCAGTCCACCGCCCGGGCGGGAGGCCACAGATACGCAGTATTTT	CASPPPGREATDTQYF
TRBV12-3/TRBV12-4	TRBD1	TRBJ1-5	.	TGTGCCAGCAGCCTCGGGACAGCTTATCAGCCCCAGCATTTT	CASSLGTAYQPQHF
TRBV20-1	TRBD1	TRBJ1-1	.	TGCAGTGTTAATGACAGGGACACTGAAGCTTTCTTT	CSVNDRDTEAFF
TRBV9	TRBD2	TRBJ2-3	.	TGTGCCAGCAGCGCCCATACTAGCGCAGATACGCAGTATTTT	CASSAHTSADTQYF
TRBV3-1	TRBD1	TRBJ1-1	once	TGTGCCAGCAGCCGGGGACAGTCGAACACTGAAGCTTTCTTT	CASSRGQSNTEAFF
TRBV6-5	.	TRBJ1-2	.	TGTGCCAGCAGCGGGACCAACTTTGGCTACACCTTC	CASSGTNFGYTF
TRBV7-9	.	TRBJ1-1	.	TGTGCCAGCAGCTTGAGTGTGAACACTGAAGCTTTCTTT	CASSLSVNTEAFF
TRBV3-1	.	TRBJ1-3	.	TGTGCCAGCAGCCAAGTAACGGGCTCAGGAAACACCATATATTTT	CASSQVTGSGNTIYF
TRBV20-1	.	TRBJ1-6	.	TGCAGTGCTTCCCCAGGGGCGACATATAATTCACCCCTCCACTTT	CSASPGATYNSPLHF
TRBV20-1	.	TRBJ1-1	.	TGCAGTGCTAGGGGGGACCTTAACACTGAAGCTTTCTTT	CSARGDLNTEAFF
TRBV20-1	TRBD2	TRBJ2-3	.	TGCAGTGCTACCGGCCGGGGGGGGACAGATACGCAGTATTTT	CSATGRGGTDTQYF
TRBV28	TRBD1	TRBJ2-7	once	TGTGCCAGCTTGGCTGGGACAGGGTCCTACGAGCAGTACTTC	CASLAGTGSYEQYF
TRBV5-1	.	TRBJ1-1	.	TGCGCCAGCAGCTTGGCCGAAGGCGGCACTGAAGCTTTCTTT	CASSLAEGGTEAFF
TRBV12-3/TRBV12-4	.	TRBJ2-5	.	TGTGCCAGCACTCTACATCAGCAAGAGACCCAGTACTTC	CASTLHQQETQYF
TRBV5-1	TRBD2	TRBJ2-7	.	TGCGCCAGCAGTATAGCGGGGGTCGGCGAGCAGTACTTC	CASSIAGVGEQYF
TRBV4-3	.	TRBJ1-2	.	TGCGCCAGCAGCCAAGAATTCTGGGGGCTGGAGTACACCTTC	CASSQEFWGLEYTF
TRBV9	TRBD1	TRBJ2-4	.	TGTGCCAGCAGTCCAGGCCCGGGGCAGGGGGCAGGCATTCAGTACTTC	CASSPGPGQGAGIQYF
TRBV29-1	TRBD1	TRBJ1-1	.	TGCAGCGCTCCCGACAGGGGGAACACTGAAGCTTTCTTT	CSAPDRGNTEAFF
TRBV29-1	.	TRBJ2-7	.	TGCAGCGTTGAGTCCGGGACCCCAATTAGGTACTTC	CSVESGTPIRYF
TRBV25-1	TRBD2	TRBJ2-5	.	TGTGCCAGCAGTGAATTGCGGGGGGATCAAGAGACCCAGTACTTC	CASSELRGDQETQYF